These 17 T cell receptor beta chains were all obtained from the same sample, sequenced in a study of blood T cells in healthy people across ages. The second PCR ran roughly 6 to 11 cycles with a sample-barcoded 5' primer and J-beta primers. From the 5' RACE reads, TCRdb called clonotypes with MiXCR, one entry per CDR3 protein. The table has about 590,000 distinct CDR3 sequences, about 30% seen once; the top ten hold 15% to 18%. Material for sequencing was blood. The receptors originated from a woman aged 80 or older in good health.

A note on this clonotype: A much bigger clone sits one base away, suggesting this may be a read error. The V and J genes are TRBV20-1 and TRBJ2-7; D call uncertain. The CDR3 contains 14 residues. The germline V gene has CDR1 DFQATT and CDR2 SNEGSKA (reference sequence). Trimming removed 0 bases at V and 2 bases at J, with 11 bases between. CDR3 in amino acids: CSARDRLAPYEQYF. CDR3 sequence (DNA): TGCAGTGCTAGAGATCGATTAGCCCCCTACGAGCAGTACTTC.

Of note for this clonotype: A single base separates this from a much larger clone, so it may be a read error. This chain connects TRBV12-3 or TRBV12-4 to TRBJ1-2; no firm D call. Trimming removed 6 bases at V and 6 bases at J, with 11 bases between. This CDR3 spans 12 amino acids. The CDR3 bases are TGTGCCAGCAGGGTAAAGGACGATGGCTACACCTTC. Its protein product is CASRVKDDGYTF.

The rearrangement links TRBV18 to TRBJ2-1; D ambiguous. Germline values: CDR1 KGHSH, CDR2 LQKENI. CDR3 length: 14 residues. Trimming left V 3 bases short and J 9 bases short, with 15 bases between. CDR3 DNA sequence: TGTGCCAGCTCACCCATGACGACCCGAGGTGAGCAGTTCTTC. Translating it yields CASSPMTTRGEQFF.

Concerning this clonotype itself: One base away lies a much larger clone, so this may be a sequencing read error. The chain combines TRBV2 with TRBJ2-1; perhaps TRBD2 as D (5 bases). Per the germline V gene, CDR1 is SNHLY and CDR2 is FYNNEI. V dropped 11 bases and J dropped 8 bases, with 16 bases sitting between them. The CDR3 consists of 12 residues. As DNA, the CDR3 is TGTGCCTGCACGACCCCGAGGGATGAGCAGTTCTTC. Translation: CACTTPRDEQFF.

In its sample, this clonotype was seen a few times. This rearrangement joins TRBV20-1 to TRBJ2-1; possible D gene TRBD1, 5 bases. The DNA matches TRBJ2-7 better at its end, which makes the J call doubtful. CDR1 and CDR2 from the germline V gene are DFQATT and SNEGSKA (reference sequence). The CDR3 totals 14 residues. CDR3 bases: TGCAGTGCTAGTAAAAGGGGAACCTACAATGAGCAGTACTTC. Translated, it gives CSASKRGTYNEQYF.

This clonotype appeared a few times. This chain links TRBV2 with TRBJ2-5, with 10 bases matching TRBD1. The length of the CDR3 is 15 residues. Germline assignment: CDR1 SNHLY and CDR2 FYNNEI. V lost 8 bases to trimming and J lost 5 bases; unmatched junction nucleotides: 11. The CDR3 coding sequence is TGTGCCAGCCCGAAGGAGGGACAGGGGATGGAGACCCAGTACTTC. The encoded protein is CASPKEGQGMETQYF.

Details on this clonotype: A much larger clone sits a single nucleotide away, making a read error possible. This chain connects TRBV20-1 to TRBJ1-1; D is perhaps TRBD1 (6 bases). CDR1 and CDR2 from the germline V gene are DFQATT and SNEGSKA (reference sequence). This CDR3 contains 17 residues. V shed 0 bases and J shed 4 bases, with 21 bases lying between them. The CDR3 spells CSARDLGAREHFTEAFF. CDR3 in DNA: TGCAGTGCTAGAGATCTGGGGGCCAGGGAGCATTTCACTGAAGCTTTCTTT.

This clonotype has just a few counts. Possible read error: a much larger clone is one base away. The J gene is TRBJ2-7, the V gene TRBV29-1, with D maybe TRBD2 (6 bases). CDR3 length: 12 amino acids. The germline gives CDR1 SQVTM, CDR2 ANQGSEA. The V and J ends lost 2 bases and 3 bases respectively, with 8 bases between them. CDR3 DNA sequence: TGCAGCGTTGAATCAGCGGGCTACGAGCAGTACTTC. This gives the protein CSVESAGYEQYF.

This clonotype has just a few counts. The chain is built from TRBV20-1 and TRBJ1-3, with no clear D. Germline V lookup: CDR1 DFQATT, CDR2 SNEGSKA (reference sequence). This CDR3 has 13 residues. The V end lost 5 bases, the J end lost 4 bases, and 12 bases lay between the germline ends. The CDR3 protein is CSAHLPGGNTIYF. The CDR3 DNA follows: TGCAGTGCTCACCTTCCGGGGGGAAACACCATATATTTT.

In this sample, this clonotype turned up many times. The V and J genes are TRBV5-1 and TRBJ2-5; tentatively, D is TRBD2 (5 bases). This CDR3 comprises 13 residues. V was clipped by 2 bases and J by 2 bases, with 7 bases between them. The germline V gene encodes CDR1 SGHRS and CDR2 YFSETQ. The CDR3 DNA reads as TGCGCCAGCAGCTTACCGGGGCAAGAGACCCAGTACTTC. The encoded protein is CASSLPGQETQYF.

CDR3 region: CASSVLSGTGVNVAFF. CDR3 nucleotides: TGTGCCAGCAGCGTCCTCTCCGGGACAGGGGTAAATGTAGCTTTCTTT. This rearrangement joins TRBV7-9 to TRBJ1-1; 10 nucleotides align to TRBD1. The germline V gene encodes CDR1 SEHNR and CDR2 FQNEAQ (reference sequence). V trimming: 5 bases; J trimming: 10 bases; junction bases outside the gene matches: 16. The CDR3 runs to 16 residues.

The chain uses TRBV29-1 and TRBJ2-5; TRBD1 agrees at 8 bases. Trimming removed 3 bases from V and 3 bases from J; junction bases left unmatched: 0. The V gene's germline CDR1 is SQVTM and CDR2 ANQGSEA. This CDR3 comprises 12 residues. DNA for the CDR3: TGCAGCGTTGAGGACAGGGAAGAGACCCAGTACTTC. Translated: CSVEDREETQYF.

This clonotype has ten or more counts. The chain couples TRBV6-1 to TRBJ2-1; D ambiguous. There are 13 residues in the CDR3. Germline-derived CDR1 and CDR2 are MNHNS and SASEGT. The V gene lost 3 bases and the J gene lost 7 bases, with 10 bases spanning the gap. The CDR3 nucleotides read TGTGCCAGCAGTGAGCCCCCGTTGAATGAGCAGTTCTTC. Translated, it gives CASSEPPLNEQFF.

This chain joins TRBV4-3 and TRBJ2-2; the match to TRBD1 covers 9 bases. With 3 bases clipped from V and 6 bases from J, the junction kept 5 bases outside the gene matches. The CDR3 covers 15 residues. The germline CDR1 and CDR2 sequences are LGHNA and YSLEER. CDR3 sequence: CASSHRGQGPGELFF. In DNA form, the CDR3 reads TGCGCCAGCAGCCACCGGGGACAGGGCCCCGGGGAGCTGTTTTTT.

This clonotype was detected many times. The V call is TRBV20-1, the J call TRBJ2-3; TRBD1 is a possible D gene (6 bases). CDR3 length equals 14 residues. CDR1 is DFQATT and CDR2 is SNEGSKA in the germline V gene (reference sequence). Trimming pared 5 bases from V and 5 bases from J, leaving 17 bases between. CDR3: CSAAGVLNIDTQYF. The CDR3 coding sequence is TGCAGTGCTGCAGGGGTCTTGAATATAGATACGCAGTATTTT.

This chain uses TRBV12-5 with TRBJ2-7; 10 bases are shared with TRBD1. CDR1 and CDR2 (germline): LGHNT, FRNRAP. The V segment lost 8 bases and the J segment 1 base; nucleotides outside the gene matches: 8. The length of the CDR3 is 15 residues. The CDR3 DNA follows: TGTGCTAGTAGTCAACCGGGACAGGGGTCCTACGAGCAGTACTTC. It yields the protein CASSQPGQGSYEQYF.

This clonotype occurred many times. The chain combines TRBV20-1 with TRBJ2-3; D is unclear. From germline, CDR1 is DFQATT and CDR2 SNEGSKA (reference sequence). The CDR3 sequence is 12 residues long. DNA of the CDR3: TGCACCATGGCCCATCAGGCAGATACGCAGTATTTT. It encodes CTMAHQADTQYF.